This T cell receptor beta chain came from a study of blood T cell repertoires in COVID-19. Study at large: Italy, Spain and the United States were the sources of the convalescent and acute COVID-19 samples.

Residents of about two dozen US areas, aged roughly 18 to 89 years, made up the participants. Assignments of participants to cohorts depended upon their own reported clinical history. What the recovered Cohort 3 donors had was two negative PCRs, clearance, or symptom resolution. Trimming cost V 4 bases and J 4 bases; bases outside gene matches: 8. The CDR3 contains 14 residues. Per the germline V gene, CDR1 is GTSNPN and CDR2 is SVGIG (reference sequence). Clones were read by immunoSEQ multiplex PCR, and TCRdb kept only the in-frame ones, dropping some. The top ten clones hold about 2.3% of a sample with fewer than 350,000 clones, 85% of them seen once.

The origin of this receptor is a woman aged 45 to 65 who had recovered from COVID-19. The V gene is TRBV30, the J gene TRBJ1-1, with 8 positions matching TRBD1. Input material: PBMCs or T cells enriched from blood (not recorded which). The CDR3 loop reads CAWTKTTGGTEAFF. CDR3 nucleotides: TGTGCCTGGACGAAAACTACAGGGGGCACTGAAGCTTTCTTT.